Listed below are T cell receptor beta chains from one sample, sequenced in a study of identical twins. TCRdb reanalysed the 5' RACE reads using MiXCR and keeps one entry per CDR3 protein. The table has about 730,000 distinct CDR3 sequences, 21% seen once. The data also belong to a second study, concerning T cells expressing NK-cell markers.

The sequenced sample consisted of PBMCs. The receptors were sampled from a woman aged 18-30 years in good health. Both conserved end residues are part of each CDR3. A D gene is named only where the DNA matches it firmly. Clone size is shown for a subset of rows, as once, few, many or a class of expanded clone.

d_call j_call v_call clone_size cdr3_nt cdr3_aa
- TRBJ2-3 TRBV12-3/TRBV12-4 - TGTGCCAGCAGTACCCAACAGGGAATGGGTGATACGCAGTATTTT CASSTQQGMGDTQYF
- TRBJ1-3 TRBV20-1 many TGCAGTGCTGACAGGGGAAACACCATATATTTT CSADRGNTIYF
- TRBJ2-7 TRBV20-1 - TGCAGTGCTCGGTCGTATGGCGAGCAGTACTTC CSARSYGEQYF
TRBD1 TRBJ2-3 TRBV20-1 few TGCAGTGCTGCCCCGGGACAGATCACAGATACGCAGTATTTT CSAAPGQITDTQYF
TRBD1 TRBJ1-2 TRBV29-1 few TGCAGCGTTAGATCGGACAGGGAGAGGGGCTACACCTTC CSVRSDRERGYTF
- TRBJ2-7 TRBV6-6 - TGTGCCAGCAGTCTGGCTGCGAGGTACGAGCAGTACTTC CASSLAARYEQYF
- TRBJ2-7 TRBV12-3/TRBV12-4 - TGTGCCAGCAGATTCTCGGGCAGGGTGCGGAACGAGCAGTACTTC CASRFSGRVRNEQYF
- TRBJ2-1 TRBV14 - TGTGCCAGCAGCCAAGGTGGACGCAATGAGCAGTTCTTC CASSQGGRNEQFF
- TRBJ1-2 TRBV11-2 - TGTGCCAGCACCATAGGGCGGGGCGACTATGGCTACACCTTC CASTIGRGDYGYTF
- TRBJ1-1 TRBV6-1 many TGTGCCAGCAGAGCCTCTCAGGGTCCGACTGAAGCTTTCTTT CASRASQGPTEAFF
TRBD2 TRBJ2-2 TRBV9 - TGTGCCAGCAGCGTCCCGGGAGGCACCGGGGAGCTGTTTTTT CASSVPGGTGELFF
- TRBJ1-2 TRBV5-1 many TGCGCCAGCAGCTTAACCCGGGGCCCTAACTATGGCTACACCTTC CASSLTRGPNYGYTF
- TRBJ2-1 TRBV5-6 - TGTGCCAGCAGCTTACGCCAGCCCGCCAATGAGCAGTTCTTC CASSLRQPANEQFF
- TRBJ1-1 TRBV7-9 few TGTGCCAGCAGCCTACAGGCACTTATGAACACTGAAGCTTTCTTT CASSLQALMNTEAFF
TRBD1 TRBJ1-5 TRBV20-1 - TGCAGTGCTAGACGGGACAGGGGGCGGGAGCCCCAGCATTTT CSARRDRGREPQHF
- TRBJ2-2 TRBV24-1 - TGTGCCACCAGGAGTGGGGGGCCGGGAACCGGGGAGCTGTTTTTT CATRSGGPGTGELFF
- TRBJ2-5 TRBV20-1 - TGCAGTGCTATGCGGGGTCAAGAGACCCAGTACTTC CSAMRGQETQYF
TRBD1 TRBJ1-2 TRBV4-1 - TGCGCCAGCAGCCAAGAGTACCGACAGGGGAACTATGGCTACACCTTC CASSQEYRQGNYGYTF
- TRBJ2-2 TRBV25-1 - TGTGCCAGCAGTGAGTCGGCGACCGGGGAGCTGTTTTTT CASSESATGELFF